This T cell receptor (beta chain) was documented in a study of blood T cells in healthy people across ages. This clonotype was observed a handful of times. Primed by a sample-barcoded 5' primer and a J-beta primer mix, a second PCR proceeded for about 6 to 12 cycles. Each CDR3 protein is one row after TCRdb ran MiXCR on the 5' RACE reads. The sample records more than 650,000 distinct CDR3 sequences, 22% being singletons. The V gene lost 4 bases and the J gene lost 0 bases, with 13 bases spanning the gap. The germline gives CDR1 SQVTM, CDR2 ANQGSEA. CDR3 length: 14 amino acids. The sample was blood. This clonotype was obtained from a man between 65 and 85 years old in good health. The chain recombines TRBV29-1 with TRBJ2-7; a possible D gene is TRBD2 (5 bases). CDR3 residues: CSVGVELVSYEQYF. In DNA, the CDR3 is TGCAGCGTTGGGGTGGAACTAGTCTCCTACGAGCAGTACTTC.